A single sample is the source of the 2 T cell receptor beta chains below, sequenced in a study of post-analysis software for immune sequencing data. The study's findings and limits: TRBV segments more frequent in patients than in controls numbered roughly 5 and included TRBV5-6, TRBV5-1 and TRBV20-1.

No antigen is known for these receptors. Prepared libraries of TCR beta cDNA carried unique molecular identifiers. TCRdb processed the PCR reads anew with MiXCR; each CDR3 protein has one entry. The repertoire holds over 300,000 distinct CDR3 sequences, with less than 35% as singletons. Input material: blood. Source of these receptors: a girl aged 5-17 years with multiple sclerosis.

The rearrangement uses TRBV4-3 and TRBJ1-4, with TRBD1 as a possible D gene (5 bases). Per germline, CDR1 LGHNA and CDR2 YSLEER. The CDR3 has 15 residues. V was pared by 0 bases and J by 11 bases, with 16 bases between. CDR3 bases: TGCGCCAGCAGCCAAGATCGGGGGGGTTCGGCGAAACTGTTTTTT. Protein: CASSQDRGGSAKLFF.

CDR3 residues: CASSPGQGGGNEQFF. The DNA for the CDR3 is TGTGCCAGCAGCCCAGGACAGGGAGGGGGCAATGAGCAGTTCTTC. V and J are TRBV7-9 and TRBJ2-1, with TRBD1 as a possible D gene (8 bases). Germline loops: CDR1 SEHNR, CDR2 FQNEAQ (reference sequence). V gave up 5 bases and J gave up 6 bases, with 17 bases separating them. The CDR3 length is 15 residues.